This T cell receptor (beta chain) originates from a study of T cell repertoires in cytomegalovirus infection. Study-wide context: Recently identified HLA-C-restricted CMV epitopes and well-studied HLA-B-restricted CMV epitopes were used by the study. CMV infection together with matching HLA type was indicated by public TCR beta signatures. Study conclusions and caveats: Individuals carrying CMV plus the relevant HLA were identified by cumulative frequency of public TCR beta families. The ex vivo response was dominated by HLA-C-restricted CMV-specific TCR beta clonotypes.

On this clonotype itself: Its antigen is unknown.

Germline CDR1 is MNHNS and CDR2 is SASEGT. This CDR3 is built from 14 residues. Trimming took off 8 bases at V and 2 bases at J, with 10 bases between the two ends. TCRdb independently ran MiXCR on the reads; one entry per CDR3 protein. The table lists under 850,000 distinct CDR3 sequences, approximately 33% of them singletons. This TCR came from a human donor in good health (CMV status not recorded). Some clones in this sample may be carry-over from other donors' samples. The genes are TRBV6-1 and TRBJ2-6; D not certain. The material was cultured PBMCs, obtained from culture after CMV antigen stimulation. The CDR3 here is CASGITPGANVLTF. The DNA for the CDR3 is TGTGCCAGCGGAATAACACCTGGGGCCAACGTCCTGACTTTC.